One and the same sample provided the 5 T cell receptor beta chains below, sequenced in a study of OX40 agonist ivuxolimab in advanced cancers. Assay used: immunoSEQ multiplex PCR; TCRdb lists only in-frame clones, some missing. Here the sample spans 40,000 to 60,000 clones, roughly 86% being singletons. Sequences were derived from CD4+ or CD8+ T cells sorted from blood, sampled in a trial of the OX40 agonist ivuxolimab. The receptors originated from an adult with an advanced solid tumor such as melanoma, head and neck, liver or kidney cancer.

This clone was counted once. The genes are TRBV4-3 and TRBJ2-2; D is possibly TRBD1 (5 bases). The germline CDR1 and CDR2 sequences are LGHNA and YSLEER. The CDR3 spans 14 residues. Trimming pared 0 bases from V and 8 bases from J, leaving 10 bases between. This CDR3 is CASSQDRVPGELFF. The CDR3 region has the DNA TGCGCCAGCAGCCAAGACAGGGTACCAGGGGAGCTGTTTTTT.

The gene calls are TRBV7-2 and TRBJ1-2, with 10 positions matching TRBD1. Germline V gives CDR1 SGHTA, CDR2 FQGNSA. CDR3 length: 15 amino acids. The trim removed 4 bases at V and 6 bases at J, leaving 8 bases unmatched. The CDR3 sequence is CASSYQTGGANGYTF. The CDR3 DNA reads TGTGCCAGCAGCTACCAGACAGGGGGCGCAAATGGCTACACCTTC.

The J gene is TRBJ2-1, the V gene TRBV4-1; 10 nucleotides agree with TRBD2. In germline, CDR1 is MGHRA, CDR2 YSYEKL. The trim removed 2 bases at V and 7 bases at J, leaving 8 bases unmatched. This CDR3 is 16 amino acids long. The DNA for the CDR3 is TGCGCCAGCAGCCAACTTGGCCTAGCGGGGGTAAATGAGCAGTTCTTC. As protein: CASSQLGLAGVNEQFF.

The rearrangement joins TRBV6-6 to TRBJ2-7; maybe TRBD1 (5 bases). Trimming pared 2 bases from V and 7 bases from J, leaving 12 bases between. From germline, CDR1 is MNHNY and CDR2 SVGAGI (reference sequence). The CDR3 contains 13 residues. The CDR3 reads CASSYEGAGEQYF. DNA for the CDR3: TGTGCCAGCAGTTACGAAGGGGCAGGGGAGCAGTACTTC.

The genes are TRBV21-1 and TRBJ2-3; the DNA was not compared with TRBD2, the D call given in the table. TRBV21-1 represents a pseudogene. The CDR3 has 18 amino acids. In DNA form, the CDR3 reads TGTGCCAGCAGCAAACGCAGGCTAGCGGGGGGGCCCGAAGATACGCAGTATTTT. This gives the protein CASSKRRLAGGPEDTQYF.